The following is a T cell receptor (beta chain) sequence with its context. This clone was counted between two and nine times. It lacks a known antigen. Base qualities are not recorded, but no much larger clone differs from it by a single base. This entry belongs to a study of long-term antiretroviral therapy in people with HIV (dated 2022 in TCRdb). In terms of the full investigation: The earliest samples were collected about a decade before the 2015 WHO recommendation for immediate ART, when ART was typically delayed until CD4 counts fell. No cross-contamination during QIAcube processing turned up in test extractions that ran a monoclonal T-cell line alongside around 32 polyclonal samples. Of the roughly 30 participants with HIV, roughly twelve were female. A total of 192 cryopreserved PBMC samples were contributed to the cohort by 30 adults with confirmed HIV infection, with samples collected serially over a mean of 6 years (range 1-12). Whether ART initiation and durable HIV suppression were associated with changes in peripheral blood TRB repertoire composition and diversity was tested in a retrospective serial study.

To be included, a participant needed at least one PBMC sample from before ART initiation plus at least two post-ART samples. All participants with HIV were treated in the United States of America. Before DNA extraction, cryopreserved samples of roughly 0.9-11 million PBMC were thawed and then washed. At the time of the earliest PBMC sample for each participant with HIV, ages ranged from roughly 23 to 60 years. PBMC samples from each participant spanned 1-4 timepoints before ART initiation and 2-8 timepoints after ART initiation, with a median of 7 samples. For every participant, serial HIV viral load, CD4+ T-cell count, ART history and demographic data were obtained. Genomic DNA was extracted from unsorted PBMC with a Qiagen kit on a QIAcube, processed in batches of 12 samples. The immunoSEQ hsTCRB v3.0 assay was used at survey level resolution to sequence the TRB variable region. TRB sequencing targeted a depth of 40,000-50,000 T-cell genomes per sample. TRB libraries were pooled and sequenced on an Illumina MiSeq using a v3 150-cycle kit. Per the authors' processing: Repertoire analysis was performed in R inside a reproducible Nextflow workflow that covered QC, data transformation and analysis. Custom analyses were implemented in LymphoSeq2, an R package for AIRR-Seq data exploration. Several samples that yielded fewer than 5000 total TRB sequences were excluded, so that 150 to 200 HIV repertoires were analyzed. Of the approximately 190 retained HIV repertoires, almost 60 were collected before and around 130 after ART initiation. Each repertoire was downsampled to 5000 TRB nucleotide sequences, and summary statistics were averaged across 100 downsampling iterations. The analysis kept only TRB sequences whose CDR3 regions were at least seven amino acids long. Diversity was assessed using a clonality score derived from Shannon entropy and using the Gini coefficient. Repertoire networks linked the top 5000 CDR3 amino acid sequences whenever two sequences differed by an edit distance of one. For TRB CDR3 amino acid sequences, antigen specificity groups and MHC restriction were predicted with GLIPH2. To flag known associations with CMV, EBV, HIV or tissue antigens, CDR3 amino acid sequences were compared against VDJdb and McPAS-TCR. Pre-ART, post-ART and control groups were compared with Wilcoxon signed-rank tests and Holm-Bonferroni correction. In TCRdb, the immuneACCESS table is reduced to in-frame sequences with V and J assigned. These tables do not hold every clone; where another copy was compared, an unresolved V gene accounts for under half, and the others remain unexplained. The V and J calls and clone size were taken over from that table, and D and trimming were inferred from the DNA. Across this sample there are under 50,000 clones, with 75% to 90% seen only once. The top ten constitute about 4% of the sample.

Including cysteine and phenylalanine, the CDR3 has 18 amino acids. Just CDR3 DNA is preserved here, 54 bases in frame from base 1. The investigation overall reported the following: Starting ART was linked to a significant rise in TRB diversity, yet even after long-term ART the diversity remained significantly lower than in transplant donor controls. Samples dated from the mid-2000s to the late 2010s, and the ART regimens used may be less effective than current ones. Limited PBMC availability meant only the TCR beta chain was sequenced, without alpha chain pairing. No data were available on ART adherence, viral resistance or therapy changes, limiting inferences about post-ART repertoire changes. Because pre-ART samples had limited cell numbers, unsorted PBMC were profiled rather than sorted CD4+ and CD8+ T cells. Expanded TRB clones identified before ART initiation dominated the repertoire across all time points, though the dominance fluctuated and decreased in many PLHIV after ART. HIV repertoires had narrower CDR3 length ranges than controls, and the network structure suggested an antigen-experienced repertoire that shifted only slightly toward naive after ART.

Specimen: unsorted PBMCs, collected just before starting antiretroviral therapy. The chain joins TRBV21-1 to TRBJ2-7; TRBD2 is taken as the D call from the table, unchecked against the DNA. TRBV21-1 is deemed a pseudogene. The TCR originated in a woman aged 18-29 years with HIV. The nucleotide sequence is TGTGCCAGCAGCAAACATGGGTACGGCGGGAGCCAACCCTACGAGCAGTACTTC. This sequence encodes CASSKHGYGGSQPYEQYF.